This T cell receptor beta chain was sequenced during a study of blood T cell repertoires in COVID-19. Study overall: PBMCs, B-cell-depleted T cells, or T cells provided the cDNA or gDNA that made up the material.

Assay used: immunoSEQ multiplex PCR; TCRdb lists only in-frame clones, some missing. This repertoire shows about 190,000 clones, approximately 82% found once; its top ten account for roughly 2.9%. There are 11 residues in the CDR3. Trimming removed 5 bases at V and 5 bases at J, with 8 bases between. The germline CDR1 and CDR2 sequences are DFQATT and SNEGSKA (reference sequence). Sequenced input: peripheral blood. The sequence was obtained from a man aged 45-60 years with active or convalescent COVID-19. The chain couples TRBV20-1 to TRBJ2-3; D possibly corresponds to TRBD1 (6 bases). Here the CDR3 DNA reads TGCAGTGCTGAGGGGGAAGATACGCAGTATTTT. It is translated as CSAEGEDTQYF.